This TCR beta chain was captured by sequencing in a study of blood T cells in healthy people across ages. Study results and limitations: A conclusive naive versus antigen-experienced comparison was prevented by the unsorted PBMCs.

CDR1 is DFQATT and CDR2 is SNEGSKA in the germline V gene (reference sequence). This CDR3 contains 13 residues. The V gene end was trimmed by 7 bases and the J gene end by 0 bases; junction bases not matched to a gene: 4. Notes on this clonotype: Antigen: not known.

The people who gave samples were healthy Caucasians from Russia, aged roughly 6 to 100. Total RNA amounts of at least 6 micrograms were extracted per sample. Alongside a J-beta primer mix, a sample-barcoded 5' primer served in a second PCR lasting about 6 to 12 cycles. TCRdb re-called the 5' RACE reads through MiXCR, storing one row per CDR3 protein. The table records 650,000 or so distinct CDR3 sequences, 52% of them present only once. Source material: blood. V gene TRBV20-1 combines with J gene TRBJ1-1; 8 bases map to TRBD1. The clonotype was recovered from a woman over 75 in good health. In nucleotides, the CDR3 is TGCAGTGGAACGACAGGGGTGAACACTGAAGCTTTCTTT. Amino acid sequence: CSGTTGVNTEAFF.